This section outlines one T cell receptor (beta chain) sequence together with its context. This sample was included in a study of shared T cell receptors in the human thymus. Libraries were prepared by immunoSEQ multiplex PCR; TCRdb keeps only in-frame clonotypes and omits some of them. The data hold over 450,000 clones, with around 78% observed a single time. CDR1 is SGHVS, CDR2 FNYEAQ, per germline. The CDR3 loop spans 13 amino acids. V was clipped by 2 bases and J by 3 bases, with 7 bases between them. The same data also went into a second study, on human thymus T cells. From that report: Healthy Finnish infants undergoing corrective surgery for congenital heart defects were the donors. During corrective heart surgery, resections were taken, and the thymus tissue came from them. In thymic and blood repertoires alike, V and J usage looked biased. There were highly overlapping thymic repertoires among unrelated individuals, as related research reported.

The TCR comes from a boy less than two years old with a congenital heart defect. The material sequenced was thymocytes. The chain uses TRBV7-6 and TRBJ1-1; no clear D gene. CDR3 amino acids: CASSLPGYTEAFF. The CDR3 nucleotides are TGTGCCAGCAGCTTACCGGGATACACTGAAGCTTTCTTT.